A single sample gave rise to the 8 T cell receptor beta chains below, sequenced in a study of T-cell memory formation after mild COVID-19. TCRdb reprocessed the 5' RACE reads with MiXCR, giving one entry per CDR3 protein. The data hold tens of thousands of distinct CDR3 sequences, with about a quarter observed a single time. Sequencing input: PBMCs or a T cell subset sorted from them (not recorded which). The source of these receptors is a man between 18 and 35 years old who had mild COVID-19 (a few samples of this study predate the infection). Cell type and time point are not known.

The V call is TRBV11-1, the J call TRBJ2-1; D unresolved. Germline CDR1 SGHAT, CDR2 FQDESV (reference sequence). The CDR3 has 13 residues. The V end was cut by 5 bases, the J end by 4 bases, with 9 bases between. The CDR3 DNA is TGTGCCAGCAGCGCAAACCATTACAATGAGCAGTTCTTC. Its translation is CASSANHYNEQFF.

The chain uses TRBV6-2 or TRBV6-3 and TRBJ1-5; D gene ambiguous. The CDR3 is 14 amino acids. Trimming stripped 3 bases from V and 3 bases from J, with 9 bases between. Germline V gene data show CDR1 as MNHEY and CDR2 as SVGEGT. Written as DNA, the CDR3 is TGTGCCAGCAGTTATCTCGGGGTCAATCAGCCCCAGCATTTT. Amino acid sequence: CASSYLGVNQPQHF.

This clonotype appeared a single time. This rearrangement joins TRBV6-6 to TRBJ2-4, with D possibly TRBD2 on 5 matching bases. In germline, CDR1 is MNHNY, CDR2 SVGAGI (reference sequence). V gave up 2 bases and J gave up 1 base, with 15 bases separating them. The CDR3 totals 17 residues. The CDR3 loop reads CASSYSPGREAKNIQYF. The CDR3, as DNA: TGTGCCAGCAGTTACAGCCCGGGTAGGGAGGCCAAAAACATTCAGTACTTC.

This clonotype occurred a few times. The V and J genes are TRBV11-2 and TRBJ2-3; 9 nucleotides align to TRBD2. The CDR3 is 16 residues long. Germline values: CDR1 SGHAT, CDR2 FQNNGV. J was trimmed by 5 bases and V by 1 base; bases with no gene match: 7. Written as DNA, the CDR3 is TGTGCCAGCAGCTTAGGGCCAGCGGGGGGCGTAGATACGCAGTATTTT. Its protein product is CASSLGPAGGVDTQYF.

This clonotype was observed a few times. This chain joins TRBV15 and TRBJ2-5, with D uncertain. The germline V gene has CDR1 LNHNV and CDR2 YYDKDF (reference sequence). The CDR3 is made up of 13 amino acids. V was cut by 5 bases and J by 5 bases, with 12 bases left in between. The CDR3 spells CATSPRSMETQYF. The CDR3 DNA reads as TGTGCCACCAGCCCCAGGTCGATGGAGACCCAGTACTTC.

V is TRBV29-1 and J is TRBJ1-1; TRBD1 is a possible D gene (5 bases). The length of the CDR3 is 12 residues. Trimming removed 7 bases at V and 4 bases at J, with 13 bases between. Germline V CDR1 and CDR2: SQVTM, ANQGSEA. The DNA for the CDR3 is TGCAGCGGCAGGCTTCAGGGCACTGAAGCTTTCTTT. Amino acids: CSGRLQGTEAFF.

This chain connects TRBV7-9 to TRBJ2-1, with 14 bases matching TRBD2. CDR1 SEHNR and CDR2 FQNEAQ come from the germline V gene (reference sequence). The CDR3 has 18 amino acids. V lost 5 bases to trimming and J lost 2 bases; unmatched junction nucleotides: 8. The CDR3 sequence is CASSPGTSGGKTYNEQFF. The DNA for the CDR3 is TGTGCCAGCAGCCCAGGGACTAGCGGGGGAAAGACCTACAATGAGCAGTTCTTC.

Note on this clonotype: One junction end does not reproduce the germline sequence, and a read error may be involved. The V gene is TRBV12-3 or TRBV12-4, the J gene TRBJ1-6, with 7 bases that match TRBD1. The CDR3 extends over 15 amino acids. CDR3 in DNA: TGTGCCAGCAGCAGTACGACAGGGAATAATTCACCCCTCCATTTT. It is translated as CASSSTTGNNSPLHF.